These 18 T cell receptor beta chains came from one sample sequenced in a study of PD-L1 blockade in urothelial cancer. Measured with immunoSEQ multiplex PCR; TCRdb has only the in-frame clones, and not every one. This table holds approximately 30,000 clones, roughly 80% found once. Sequenced material: PBMCs, taken around atezolizumab (anti-PD-L1) treatment. These receptors came from a man aged 50 to 60 with urothelial cancer.

V usage is TRBV10-1 and J usage is TRBJ2-1, with 13 bases lining up with TRBD2. V gave up 3 bases and J gave up 10 bases; unmatched junction bases: 9. Germline loops: CDR1 WNHNN, CDR2 SYGVQD (reference sequence). The CDR3 consists of 16 residues. In DNA form, the CDR3 reads TGCGCCAGCAGTGATGACGGACTAGCGGGGGTCCAGGAGCAGTTCTTC. Translating it yields CASSDDGLAGVQEQFF.

This sequence joins TRBV6-1 and TRBJ1-2; a weak D match, TRBD1 (5 bases). The V end was cut by 9 bases, the J end by 7 bases, with 12 bases between. The germline V gene encodes CDR1 MNHNS and CDR2 SASEGT. The CDR3 extends over 11 amino acids. CDR3 region: CASGQSRGYTF. CDR3 nucleotide sequence: TGTGCCAGTGGACAAAGTCGTGGCTACACCTTC.

This chain joins TRBV18 and TRBJ1-1; maybe TRBD1 (6 bases). Germline CDR1 and CDR2: KGHSH and LQKENI. The CDR3 sequence is 12 residues long. V shed 7 bases and J shed 6 bases, with 12 bases lying between them. CDR3 region: CASFQGQAEAFF. The CDR3 DNA reads TGTGCCAGCTTTCAGGGGCAAGCTGAAGCTTTCTTT. The full variable domain, in which reference TRBV18 and TRBJ1-1 provide the parts outside the CDR3, is NAGVMQNPRHLVRRRGQEARLRCSPMKGHSHVYWYRQLPEEGLKFMVYLQKENIIDESGMPKERFSAEFPKEGPSILRIQQVVRGDSAAYFCASFQGQAEAFFGQGTRLTVV.

CDR3 in DNA: TGTGCCAGCAGCTTAGATCTAGGGGGTCCGGGTAGCAATCAGCCCCAGCATTTT. Amino acids: CASSLDLGGPGSNQPQHF. The chain couples TRBV11-2 to TRBJ1-5; D might be TRBD1 (6 bases). This CDR3 has 18 amino acids. Germline V CDR1 and CDR2: SGHAT, FQNNGV. Trimming removed 0 bases at V and 0 bases at J, with 15 bases between.

The gene calls are TRBV19 and TRBJ2-1; 13 bases agree with TRBD2. J was trimmed by 9 bases and V by 5 bases; bases with no gene match: 10. The germline V gene encodes CDR1 LNHDA and CDR2 SQIVND (reference sequence). This CDR3 spans 16 amino acids. The CDR3 sequence is CASSAQGGTSGTEQFF. The CDR3 nucleotides read TGTGCCAGTAGTGCTCAAGGGGGGACTAGCGGGACTGAGCAGTTCTTC.

The V and J genes are TRBV5-4 and TRBJ2-1; 7 nucleotides align to TRBD2. The CDR3 totals 11 residues. V was pared by 0 bases and J by 13 bases, with 1 base of the junction left unmatched. CDR1 is SGHNT, CDR2 YYREEE, per germline (reference sequence). The CDR3 loop is CASSLGTRQFF. The CDR3 DNA follows: TGTGCCAGCAGCTTGGGGACTAGACAGTTCTTC.

The chain joins TRBV7-8 to TRBJ2-3; 13 nucleotides line up with TRBD2. With V trimmed by 5 bases and J by 5 bases, 7 bases remained unmatched. This CDR3 has 16 residues. Germline-derived CDR1 and CDR2 are SGHVS and FQNEAQ. The CDR3 sequence: CASSLYRTSGRDTQYF. The CDR3 bases are TGTGCCAGCAGCCTGTACCGGACTAGCGGGAGAGATACGCAGTATTTT.

V usage is TRBV28 and J usage is TRBJ2-2; TRBD2 matches 9 bases. The CDR3 loop spans 15 amino acids. J lost 5 bases, V lost 6 bases, and 7 bases had no gene match. Germline V lookup: CDR1 MDHEN, CDR2 SYDVKM. The CDR3 loop reads CASSSSAGGTGELFF. CDR3 nucleotides: TGTGCCAGCAGCTCGTCGGCGGGAGGGACCGGGGAGCTGTTTTTT. The full variable domain, in which reference TRBV28 and TRBJ2-2 provide the parts outside the CDR3, is DVKVTQSSRYLVKRTGEKVFLECVQDMDHENMFWYRQDPGLGLRLIYFSYDVKMKEKGDIPEGYSVSREKKERFSLILESASTNQTSMYLCASSSSAGGTGELFFGEGSRLTVL.

This chain joins TRBV7-6 and TRBJ2-1, with D perhaps matching TRBD2 (5 bases). Per the germline V gene, CDR1 is SGHVS and CDR2 is FNYEAQ. The V end was cut by 1 base, the J end by 5 bases, with 9 bases between. The CDR3 sequence is 14 residues long. CDR3 bases: TGTGCCAGCAGCTTAGTTACGGGGAACAATGAGCAGTTCTTC. Its protein is CASSLVTGNNEQFF. The whole variable domain, filled in from reference TRBV7-6 and TRBJ2-1, reads GAGVSQSPRYKVTKRGQDVALRCDPISGHVSLYWYRQALGQGPEFLTYFNYEAQQDKSGLPNDRFSAERPEGSISTLTIQRTEQRDSAMYRCASSLVTGNNEQFFGPGTRLTVL.

This sequence joins TRBV5-1 and TRBJ1-2, with 8 bases aligning to TRBD1. The CDR3 is 15 residues long. CDR1 is SGHRS, CDR2 YFSETQ, per germline. With 0 bases clipped from V and 7 bases from J, the junction kept 8 bases outside the gene matches. CDR3 residues: CASSLVSGGAGGYTF. CDR3 bases: TGCGCCAGCAGCTTGGTTTCAGGGGGCGCGGGTGGCTACACCTTC.

This chain links TRBV9 with TRBJ2-7; TRBD2 is a possible D gene (5 bases). The CDR3 is made up of 14 amino acids. CDR1 and CDR2 from the germline V gene are SGDLS and YYNGEE. The ends were cut back, 3 bases at V and 1 base at J, with 11 bases in the middle. Here the CDR3 reads CASSAGSVSYEQYF. In DNA, the CDR3 is TGTGCCAGCAGCGCCGGTAGCGTTTCCTACGAGCAGTACTTC.

This chain uses TRBV6-9 with TRBJ2-5, with 9 positions matching TRBD1. V lost 2 bases, J lost 5 bases, and 3 bases stayed unmatched. CDR1 and CDR2 from the germline V gene are MNHGY and SVAAGI. The CDR3 contains 14 residues. CDR3 nucleotide sequence: TGTGCCAGCAGTTATGGACAGGGGAGGGAGACCCAGTACTTC. Encoded protein: CASSYGQGRETQYF.

The rearrangement joins TRBV5-1 to TRBJ2-2; TRBD1 agrees at 8 bases. Germline lookup yields CDR1 SGHRS and CDR2 YFSETQ. The CDR3 has 14 amino acids. V lost 5 bases to trimming and J lost 3 bases; unmatched junction nucleotides: 3. The chain's CDR3 is CASRDRADTGELFF. In DNA, the CDR3 is TGCGCCAGCAGGGACAGGGCCGACACCGGGGAGCTGTTTTTT.

The CDR3 protein is CAIKGASAYQETQYF. The CDR3 nucleotides are TGTGCCATTAAAGGGGCTAGTGCCTACCAAGAGACCCAGTACTTC. V and J are TRBV10-3 and TRBJ2-5; tentative D call: TRBD1 (5 bases). Trimming left V 9 bases short and J 0 bases short, with 17 bases between. The CDR3 runs 15 residues. Germline V gene data show CDR1 as ENHRY and CDR2 as SYGVKD.

V usage is TRBV6-1 and J usage is TRBJ2-7, with D unclear. V lost 2 bases to trimming and J lost 0 bases, with 11 bases between them. This CDR3 contains 15 residues. From germline, CDR1 is MNHNS and CDR2 SASEGT. CDR3 sequence (DNA): TGTGCCAGCAGTGAAATCGAACCCAGCTCCTACGAGCAGTACTTC. Its protein is CASSEIEPSSYEQYF.

V and J are TRBV18 and TRBJ2-5; 8 bases fit TRBD1. The germline CDR1 and CDR2 sequences are KGHSH and LQKENI. The V and J ends lost 1 base and 5 bases, in that order; junction bases with no gene match: 6. This CDR3 has 15 amino acids. CDR3 loop: CASSPRPGGRETQYF. CDR3 coding DNA: TGTGCCAGCTCACCACGGCCAGGGGGCAGGGAGACCCAGTACTTC.

This clone has only one observation. The chain combines TRBV21-1 with TRBJ2-1; the DNA was not used to check the table's D call, TRBD2. TRBV21-1 is tagged as a pseudogene. CDR3 length equals 15 residues. The CDR3 here is CASSKIGLVAGEQFF. In DNA, the CDR3 is TGTGCCAGCAGCAAAATTGGGTTAGTAGCCGGTGAGCAGTTCTTC.

The rearrangement uses TRBV28 and TRBJ2-1; D is possibly TRBD1 (6 bases). The CDR3 has 16 residues. Germline CDR1 reads MDHEN; CDR2 reads SYDVKM. Trimming pared 6 bases from V and 0 bases from J, leaving 15 bases between. In DNA form, the CDR3 reads TGTGCCAGCAGCGAGATACAGGGAAGCTCCTACAATGAGCAGTTCTTC. Amino acids: CASSEIQGSSYNEQFF.